These 12 T cell receptor beta chains originate from one sample sequenced in a study of tumor and adjacent non-tumor tissue in lung cancer. TCRbeta libraries were built with three rounds of nested PCR, modified from ARM-PCR. TCRdb reprocessed the multiplex PCR reads with MiXCR, giving one entry per CDR3 protein. The sample carries tens of thousands of distinct CDR3 sequences, 80% to 85% recorded once. RNA was extracted from bulk tissue without any cell sorting. The sample comprised lung tumor tissue. The receptor set was obtained from a woman in her 50s with non-small cell lung cancer.

As concerns this clonotype: One junction end disagrees with the germline gene, perhaps due to a read error. The rearrangement uses TRBV29-1 and TRBJ2-3; 7 positions agree with TRBD1. The CDR3 consists of 17 residues. Germline lookup yields CDR1 SQVTM and CDR2 ANQGSEA. CDR3 amino acids: CSVDRSGQVGNTDTHYF. DNA of the CDR3: TGCAGCGTAGACCGATCCGGACAGGTGGGGAACACAGATACGCACTATTTT.

CDR3 DNA: TGTACCACCAAGGAAGGGGGAGGGGGCTACAATGAGCAGTTCTTC. Translation: CTTKEGGGGYNEQFF. The rearrangement joins TRBV11-2 to TRBJ2-1, with a weak D call TRBD2 (7 bases). The CDR3 loop spans 15 amino acids. The V gene's germline CDR1 is SGHAT and CDR2 FQNNGV.

Of note for this clonotype: A junction end diverges from the germline sequence, so it may reflect a read error. The chain recombines TRBV11-2 with TRBJ2-7, with a weak D call TRBD1 (5 bases). This CDR3 contains 15 residues. CDR1 is SGHAT, CDR2 FQNNGV, per germline. This CDR3 reads CANRMITGSSYEQYF. The CDR3 coding sequence is TGTGCCAACAGGATGATAACAGGAAGCTCCTACGAGCAGTACTTT.

Notes on this clonotype: One end of the junction varies from germline; a read error may be responsible. The rearrangement links TRBV6-2 or TRBV6-3 to TRBJ2-5; D not certain. The CDR3 is made up of 15 amino acids. Germline loops: CDR1 MNHEY, CDR2 SVGEGT. CDR3 in amino acids: CASSSHWAERETQYF. The DNA for the CDR3 is TGCGCCAGCAGTTCCCATTGGGCCGAACGGGAGACCCAGTACTTC.

About this clonotype: The CDR3 end shows no conserved phenylalanine or tryptophan, and so a read error is likely. This chain joins TRBV12-3 or TRBV12-4 and TRBJ1-6, with D possibly TRBD1 on 5 matching bases. The CDR3 has 16 residues. The CDR3 DNA reads TGTACAAGCAGTAAGACAAGGGGAATGGTTAATTCACCCCTCCACTAT. Translated, it gives CTSSKTRGMVNSPLHY.

A word on this clonotype: The CDR3 end shows no conserved phenylalanine or tryptophan, and so a read error is likely. The J gene is TRBJ2-1, the V gene TRBV20-1; D perhaps matches TRBD2 (6 bases). The germline V gene has CDR1 DFQATT and CDR2 SNEGSKA (reference sequence). Trimming took 6 bases from V and 6 from J, leaving 18 bases between them. There are 14 residues in the CDR3. The CDR3, as DNA: TGCAGTGCCAGCTTCGGGGGAGGCTGCAATGAGCAGTTCTGC. Its translation: CSASFGGGCNEQFC.

This clonotype was counted a single time. CDR3 DNA: TGTGCCAGCAGCTCTTGTGCTAGCGGTTCCTACGAACAATACTTC. This encodes CASSSCASGSYEQYF. V is TRBV11-2 and J is TRBJ2-7, with 7 bases lining up with TRBD2. CDR1 and CDR2 from the germline V gene are SGHAT and FQNNGV. The CDR3 length is 15 residues. The trim removed 4 bases at V and 13 bases at J, leaving 19 bases unmatched.

This clonotype was recorded many times. J is TRBJ2-3 and V is TRBV7-3; tentatively, D is TRBD2 (5 bases). The V gene's germline CDR1 is SGHTA and CDR2 FQGTGA. V was pared by 2 bases and J by 0 bases, with 15 bases between. The CDR3 sequence is 17 residues long. This CDR3 is CASSLFGEGRSTDTQYF. Here the CDR3 DNA reads TGTGCCAGCAGCTTATTTGGTGAGGGCAGAAGCACAGATACGCAGTATTTT.

A note on this clonotype: The conserved final phenylalanine or tryptophan is absent from the CDR3, which likely points to a read error. The gene calls are TRBV29-1 and TRBJ2-7; possible D gene TRBD1, 5 bases. The germline CDR1 and CDR2 sequences are SQVTM and ANQGSEA. The germline V and J ends were trimmed by 4 bases and 4 bases, with 20 bases remaining between them. The CDR3 loop spans 15 amino acids. The CDR3 sequence: CSVALGWGDRYEQYL. Written as DNA, the CDR3 is TGCAGCGTTGCTTTAGGTTGGGGCGACAGATACGAGCAGTACTTA.

This clonotype appeared a few times. This may come from a read error, since a much larger clone is one base off. The gene calls are TRBV20-1 and TRBJ2-1; D perhaps matches TRBD2 (5 bases). Germline CDR1 DFQATT, CDR2 SNEGSKA (reference sequence). CDR3 length: 12 residues. The CDR3 loop is CNAAAEATRGFF. CDR3 in DNA: TGCAATGCTGCCGCCGAGGCTACTAGAGGGTTCTTC.

In this sample, this clonotype turned up many times. The CDR3 spells CASRPTPDRSYEQYF. The CDR3 nucleotides read TGTGCCAGTAGACCAACACCGGACAGGTCCTACGAGCAGTACTTC. The chain has TRBV19 and TRBJ2-7; 7 bases are a match to TRBD1. With 6 bases clipped from V and 1 base from J, the junction kept 9 bases outside the gene matches. The germline gives CDR1 LNHDA, CDR2 SQIVND (reference sequence). The CDR3 runs to 15 residues.

Ten or more counts support this clonotype. A much larger clonotype is one base distant, so this may be a read error. The chain links TRBV20-1 to TRBJ1-5; TRBD1 is a possible D gene (5 bases). The V gene's germline CDR1 is DFQATT and CDR2 SNEGSKA (reference sequence). The CDR3 consists of 12 residues. The CDR3 loop reads CSAKGFNQSQHF. In nucleotides, the CDR3 is TGCAGTGCGAAGGGGTTTAATCAGTCCCAGCATTTT.